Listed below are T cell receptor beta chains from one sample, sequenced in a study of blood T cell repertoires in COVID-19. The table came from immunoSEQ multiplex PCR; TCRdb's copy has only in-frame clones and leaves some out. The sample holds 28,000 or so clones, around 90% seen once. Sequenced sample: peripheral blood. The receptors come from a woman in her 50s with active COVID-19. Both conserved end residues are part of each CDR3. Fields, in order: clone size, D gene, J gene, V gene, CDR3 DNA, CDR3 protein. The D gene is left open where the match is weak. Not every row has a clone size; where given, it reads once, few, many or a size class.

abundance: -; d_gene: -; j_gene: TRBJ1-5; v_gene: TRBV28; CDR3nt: TGTGCCAGCAGTTTCCGGGGGGAACGCAATCAGCCCCAGCATTTT; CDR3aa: CASSFRGERNQPQHF
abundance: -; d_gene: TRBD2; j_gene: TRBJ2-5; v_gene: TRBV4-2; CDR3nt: TGTGCCAGCAGCCAAGACGCTAGCGGGAGGAAAGAGACCCAGTACTTC; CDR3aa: CASSQDASGRKETQYF
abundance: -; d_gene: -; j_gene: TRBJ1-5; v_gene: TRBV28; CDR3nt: TGTGCCAGCAGCCGGGGGGGCAATCAGCCCCAGCATTTT; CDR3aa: CASSRGGNQPQHF
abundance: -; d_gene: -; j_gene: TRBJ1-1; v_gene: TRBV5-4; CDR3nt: TGTGCCAGCAGCTTGGGTCAGCGACCGAACACTGAAGCTTTCTTT; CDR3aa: CASSLGQRPNTEAFF
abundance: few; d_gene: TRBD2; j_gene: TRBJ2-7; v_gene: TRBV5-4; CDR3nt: TGTGCCAGCAGCTTGCGCGGGAGGGGCTCCTACGAGCAGTACTTC; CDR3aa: CASSLRGRGSYEQYF
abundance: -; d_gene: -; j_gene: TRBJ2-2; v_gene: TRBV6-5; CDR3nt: TGTGCCAGCAGGAGAGTTTCGAACACCGGGGAGCTGTTTTTT; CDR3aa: CASRRVSNTGELFF
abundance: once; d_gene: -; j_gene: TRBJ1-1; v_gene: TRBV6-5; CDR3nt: TGTGCCAGCCGGGGTCCTGGGGGGACTGAAGCTTTCTTT; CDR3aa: CASRGPGGTEAFF
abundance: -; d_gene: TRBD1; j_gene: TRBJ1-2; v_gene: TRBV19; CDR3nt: TGTGCCAGTAGTATAAGGAAGGCAGGGGGCCGTCTTAACTATGGCTACACCTTC; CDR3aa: CASSIRKAGGRLNYGYTF
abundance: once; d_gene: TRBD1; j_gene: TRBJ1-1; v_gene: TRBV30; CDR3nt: TGTGCCTGGACCTGGACAGGGACGAACACTGAAGCTTTCTTT; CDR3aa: CAWTWTGTNTEAFF
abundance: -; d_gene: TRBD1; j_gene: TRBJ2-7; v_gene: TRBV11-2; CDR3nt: TGTGCCAGCAGATCGGACAGGGTAGTCTCCTACGAGCAGTACTTC; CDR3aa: CASRSDRVVSYEQYF
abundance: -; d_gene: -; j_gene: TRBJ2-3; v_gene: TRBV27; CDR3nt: TGTGCCAGCAGTTTAGCGGCGGCAGATACGCAGTATTTT; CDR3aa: CASSLAAADTQYF